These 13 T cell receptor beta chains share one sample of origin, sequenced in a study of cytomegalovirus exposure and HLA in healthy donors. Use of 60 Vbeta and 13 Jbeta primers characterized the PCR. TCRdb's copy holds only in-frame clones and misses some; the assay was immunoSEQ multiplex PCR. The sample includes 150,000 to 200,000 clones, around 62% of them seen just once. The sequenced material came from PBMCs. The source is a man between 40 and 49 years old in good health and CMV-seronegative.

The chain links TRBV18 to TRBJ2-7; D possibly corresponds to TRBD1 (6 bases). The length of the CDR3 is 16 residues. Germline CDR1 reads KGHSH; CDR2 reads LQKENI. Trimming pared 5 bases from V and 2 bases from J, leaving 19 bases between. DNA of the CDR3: TGTGCCAGCTCATCGGCCCGATCGGACAGAGCCTACGAGCAGTACTTC. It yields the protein CASSSARSDRAYEQYF. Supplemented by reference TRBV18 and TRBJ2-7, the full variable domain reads NAGVMQNPRHLVRRRGQEARLRCSPMKGHSHVYWYRQLPEEGLKFMVYLQKENIIDESGMPKERFSAEFPKEGPSILRIQQVVRGDSAAYFCASSSARSDRAYEQYFGPGTRLTVT.

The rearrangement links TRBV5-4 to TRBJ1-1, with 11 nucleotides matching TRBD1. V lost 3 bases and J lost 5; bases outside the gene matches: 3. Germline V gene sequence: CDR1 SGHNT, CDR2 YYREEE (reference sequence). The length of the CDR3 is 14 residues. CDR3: CASSSDRGPTEAFF. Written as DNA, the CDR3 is TGTGCCAGCAGCTCGGACAGGGGGCCTACTGAAGCTTTCTTT.

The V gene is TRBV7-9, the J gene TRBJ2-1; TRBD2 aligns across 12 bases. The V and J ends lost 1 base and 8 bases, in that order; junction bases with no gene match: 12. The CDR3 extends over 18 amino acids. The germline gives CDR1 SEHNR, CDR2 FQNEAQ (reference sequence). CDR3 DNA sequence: TGTGCCAGCAGCTTAGATCTAGGGCTAGCGGGGGGGCATCATGAGCAGTTCTTC. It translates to CASSLDLGLAGGHHEQFF. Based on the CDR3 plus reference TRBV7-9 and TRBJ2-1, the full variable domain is DTGVSQNPRHKITKRGQNVTFRCDPISEHNRLYWYRQTLGQGPEFLTYFQNEAQLEKSRLLSDRFSAERPKGSFSTLEIQRTEQGDSAMYLCASSLDLGLAGGHHEQFFGPGTRLTVL.

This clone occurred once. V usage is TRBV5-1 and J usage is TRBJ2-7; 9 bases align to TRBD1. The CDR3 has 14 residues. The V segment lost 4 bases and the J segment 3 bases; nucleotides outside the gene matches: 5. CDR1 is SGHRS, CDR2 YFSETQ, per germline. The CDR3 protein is CASSRPGQGYEQYF. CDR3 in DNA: TGCGCCAGCAGCCGGCCGGGACAGGGCTACGAGCAGTACTTC.

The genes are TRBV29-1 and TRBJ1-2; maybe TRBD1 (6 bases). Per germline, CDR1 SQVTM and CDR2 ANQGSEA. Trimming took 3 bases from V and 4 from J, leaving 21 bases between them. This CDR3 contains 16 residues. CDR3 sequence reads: CSVDSLIPGVGYGYTF. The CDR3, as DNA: TGCAGCGTTGATTCCCTGATTCCAGGGGTGGGCTATGGCTACACCTTC.

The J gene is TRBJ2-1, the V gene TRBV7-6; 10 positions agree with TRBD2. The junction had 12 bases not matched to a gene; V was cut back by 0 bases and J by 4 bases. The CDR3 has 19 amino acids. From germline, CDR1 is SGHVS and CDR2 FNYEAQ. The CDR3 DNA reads TGTGCCAGCAGCTTAGCTTATCGAACTAGCGGGAAGACGTACAATGAGCAGTTCTTC. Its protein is CASSLAYRTSGKTYNEQFF.

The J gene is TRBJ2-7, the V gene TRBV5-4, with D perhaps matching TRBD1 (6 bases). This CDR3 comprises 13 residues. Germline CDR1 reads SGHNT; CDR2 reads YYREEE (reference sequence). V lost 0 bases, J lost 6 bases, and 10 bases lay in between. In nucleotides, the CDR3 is TGTGCCAGCAGCTTGGAAACAGGGACCGAGCAGTACTTC. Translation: CASSLETGTEQYF.

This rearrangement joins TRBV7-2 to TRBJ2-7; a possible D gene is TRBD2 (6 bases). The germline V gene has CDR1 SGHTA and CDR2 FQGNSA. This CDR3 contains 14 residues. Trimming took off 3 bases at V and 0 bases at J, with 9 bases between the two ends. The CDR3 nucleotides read TGTGCCAGCAGCTTGGACTACAACTCCTACGAGCAGTACTTC. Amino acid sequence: CASSLDYNSYEQYF.

CDR3 coding DNA: TGTGCCACCGGGACTAGCGGGGACAATGAGCAGTTCTTC. Encoded protein: CATGTSGDNEQFF. V and J are TRBV10-3 and TRBJ2-1; 13 nucleotides match TRBD2. Germline CDR1 and CDR2: ENHRY and SYGVKD. Trimming removed 10 bases from V and 5 bases from J; junction bases left unmatched: 2. The length of the CDR3 is 13 residues.

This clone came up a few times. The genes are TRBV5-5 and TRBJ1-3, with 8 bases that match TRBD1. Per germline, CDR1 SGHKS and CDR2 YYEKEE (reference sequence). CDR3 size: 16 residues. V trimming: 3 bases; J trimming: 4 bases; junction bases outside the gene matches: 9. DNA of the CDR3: TGTGCCAGCAGCTCGGGGACAGGTGGGGTCGGAAACACCATATATTTT. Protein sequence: CASSSGTGGVGNTIYF.

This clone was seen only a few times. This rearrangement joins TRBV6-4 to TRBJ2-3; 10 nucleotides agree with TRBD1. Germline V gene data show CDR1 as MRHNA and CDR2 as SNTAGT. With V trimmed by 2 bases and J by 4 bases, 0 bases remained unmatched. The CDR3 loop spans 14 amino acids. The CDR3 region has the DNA TGTGCCAGCAGTGACGGACAGGGGGCAGATACGCAGTATTTT. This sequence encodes CASSDGQGADTQYF.

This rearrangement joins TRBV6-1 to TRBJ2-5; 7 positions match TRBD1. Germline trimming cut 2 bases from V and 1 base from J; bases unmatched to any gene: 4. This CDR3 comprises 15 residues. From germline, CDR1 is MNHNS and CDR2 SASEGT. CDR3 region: CASSELTGVQETQYF. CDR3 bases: TGTGCCAGCAGTGAACTTACAGGGGTCCAAGAGACCCAGTACTTC.

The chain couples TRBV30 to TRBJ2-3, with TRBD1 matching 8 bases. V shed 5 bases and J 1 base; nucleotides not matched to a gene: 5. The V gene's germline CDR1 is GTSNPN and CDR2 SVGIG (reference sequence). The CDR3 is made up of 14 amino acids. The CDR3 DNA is TGTGCCTGGGCGGACAGGGTGGGCACAGATACGCAGTATTTT. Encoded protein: CAWADRVGTDTQYF. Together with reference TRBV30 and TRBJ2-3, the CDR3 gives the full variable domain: SQTIHQWPATLVQPVGSPLSLECTVEGTSNPNLYWYRQAAGRGLQLLFYSVGIGQISSEVPQNLSASRPQDRQFILSSKKLLLSDSGFYLCAWADRVGTDTQYFGPGTRLTVL.